Following are 7 T cell receptor beta chains from one sample sequenced in a study of Graves' ophthalmopathy and Graves' hyperthyroidism. RNA transcripts served as template for amplifying TCR beta CDR3 sequences. HTBI-primed RT-PCR formed the first round, and a multiplex PCR formed the second. Each CDR3 protein is one row after TCRdb ran MiXCR on the multiplex PCR reads. The table records 1 million to 1.3 million distinct CDR3 sequences, roughly 35% of them present only once. Material: peripheral blood or thyroid tissue (not recorded which). These receptors came from an adult man with Graves' hyperthyroidism.

Worth noting for this clonotype: A much more abundant neighbour one base away suggests this may be a read error. The rearrangement joins TRBV14 to TRBJ1-5; D ambiguous. The CDR3 contains 13 residues. Germline lookup yields CDR1 SGHDN and CDR2 FVKESK. The ends were cut back, 4 bases at V and 5 bases at J, with 9 bases in the middle. DNA of the CDR3: TGTGCCAGCAGCCGACTTGGAGATCAGCCCCAGCATTTT. As protein: CASSRLGDQPQHF.

The chain has TRBV29-1 and TRBJ2-3, with D maybe TRBD1 (5 bases). Germline V gene lookup returns CDR1 SQVTM and CDR2 ANQGSEA. The length of the CDR3 is 13 residues. Trimming took off 7 bases at V and 2 bases at J, with 13 bases between the two ends. CDR3 nucleotide sequence: TGCAGCGCTACAGGTTCCAACACAGATACGCAGTATTTT. It codes for CSATGSNTDTQYF.

The V and J genes are TRBV29-1 and TRBJ1-1; D gene unclear. Germline V gene data show CDR1 as SQVTM and CDR2 as ANQGSEA. There are 9 residues in the CDR3. Written as DNA, the CDR3 is TGCAGGGTAAGGGCTGAAGCTTTCTTT. It codes for CRVRAEAFF.

This chain connects TRBV10-3 to TRBJ1-2; weak D call: TRBD1 (5 bases). Germline V gene sequence: CDR1 ENHRY, CDR2 SYGVKD. Trimming pared 3 bases from V and 7 bases from J, leaving 9 bases between. The CDR3 totals 12 residues. The CDR3 region is CAISDLGAGYTF. The CDR3 region has the DNA TGTGCCATCAGTGATCTTGGGGCTGGCTACACCTTC.

This clonotype was observed many times. V and J are TRBV20-1 and TRBJ1-2; D is possibly TRBD1 (5 bases). CDR3 length: 11 amino acids. V was clipped by 6 bases and J by 8 bases, with 13 bases between them. Germline CDR1 and CDR2: DFQATT and SNEGSKA (reference sequence). This CDR3 reads CSAFQGYGYTF. In DNA, the CDR3 is TGCAGTGCGTTCCAGGGTTACGGCTACACCTTC.

The CDR3 protein is CASSEPGDSPLHF. The CDR3 coding sequence is TGCGCCAGCAGTGAGCCGGGGGATTCACCCCTCCACTTT. The chain recombines TRBV10-2 with TRBJ1-6; TRBD1 is a possible D gene (5 bases). Germline CDR1 is WSHSY and CDR2 is SAAADI. This CDR3 comprises 13 residues. V lost 2 bases, J lost 8 bases, and 7 bases lay in between.

This clonotype was seen a few times. This chain links TRBV15 with TRBJ2-7; TRBD1 is a possible D gene (5 bases). CDR1 LNHNV and CDR2 YYDKDF come from the germline V gene (reference sequence). Trimming cost V 0 bases and J 5 bases, with 8 bases left between them. The CDR3 runs to 13 residues. CDR3 sequence: CATSRDSRDEQYF. The CDR3 DNA sequence: TGTGCCACCAGCAGAGATTCCAGGGACGAGCAGTACTTC.